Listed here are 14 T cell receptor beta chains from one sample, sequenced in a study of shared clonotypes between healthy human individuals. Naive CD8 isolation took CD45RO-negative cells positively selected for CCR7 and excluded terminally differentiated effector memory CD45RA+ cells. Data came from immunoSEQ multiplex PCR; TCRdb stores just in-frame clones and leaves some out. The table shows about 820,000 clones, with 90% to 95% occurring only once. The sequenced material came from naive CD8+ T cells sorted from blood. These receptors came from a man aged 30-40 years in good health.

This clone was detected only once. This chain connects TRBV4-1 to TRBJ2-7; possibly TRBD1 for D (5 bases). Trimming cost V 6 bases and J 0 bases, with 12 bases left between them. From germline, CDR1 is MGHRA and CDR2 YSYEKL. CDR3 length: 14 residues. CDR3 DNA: TGCGCCAGCAGTGACCAGGGCACCTCCTACGAGCAGTACTTC. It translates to CASSDQGTSYEQYF.

CDR3 loop: CASSLEASLANEQYF. In DNA, the CDR3 is TGTGCCAGCAGCTTAGAGGCCAGCCTAGCCAACGAGCAGTACTTC. The chain joins TRBV7-6 to TRBJ2-7, with D possibly being TRBD2 (5 bases). Germline assignment: CDR1 SGHVS and CDR2 FNYEAQ. V was pared by 1 base and J by 5 bases, with 15 bases between. This CDR3 region has 15 residues.

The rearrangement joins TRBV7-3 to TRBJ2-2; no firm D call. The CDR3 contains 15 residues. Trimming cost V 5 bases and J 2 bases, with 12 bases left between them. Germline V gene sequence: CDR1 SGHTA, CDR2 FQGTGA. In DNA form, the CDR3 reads TGTGCCAGCAGCCCGCAGTACCTCAACACCGGGGAGCTGTTTTTT. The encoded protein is CASSPQYLNTGELFF.

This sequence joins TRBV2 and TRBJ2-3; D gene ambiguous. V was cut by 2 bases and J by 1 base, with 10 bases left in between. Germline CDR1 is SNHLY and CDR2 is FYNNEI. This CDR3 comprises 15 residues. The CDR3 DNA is TGTGCCAGCAGTGAAAGTCGGCCCGGCACAGATACGCAGTATTTT. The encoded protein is CASSESRPGTDTQYF.

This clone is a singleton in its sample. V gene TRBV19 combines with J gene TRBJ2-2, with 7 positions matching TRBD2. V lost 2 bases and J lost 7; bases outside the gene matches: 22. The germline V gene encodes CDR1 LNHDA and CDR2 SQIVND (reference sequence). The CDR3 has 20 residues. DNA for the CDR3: TGTGCCAGTAGTATACCGGGACTACCTCACCGGGGAGCTTCGGACGGGGAGCTGTTTTTT. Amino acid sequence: CASSIPGLPHRGASDGELFF.

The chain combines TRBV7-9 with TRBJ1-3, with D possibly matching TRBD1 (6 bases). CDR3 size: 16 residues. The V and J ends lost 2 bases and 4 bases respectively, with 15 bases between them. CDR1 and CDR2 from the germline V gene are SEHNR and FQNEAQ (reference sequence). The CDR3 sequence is CASSLTTGMDGNTIYF. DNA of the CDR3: TGTGCCAGCAGCTTAACGACAGGAATGGACGGAAACACCATATATTTT.

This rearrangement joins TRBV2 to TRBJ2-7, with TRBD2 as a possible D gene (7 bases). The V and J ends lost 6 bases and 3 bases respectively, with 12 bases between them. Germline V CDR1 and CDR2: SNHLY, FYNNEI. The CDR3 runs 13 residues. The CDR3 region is CASREGGYYEQYF. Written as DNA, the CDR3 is TGTGCCAGCAGGGAGGGGGGGTACTACGAGCAGTACTTC.

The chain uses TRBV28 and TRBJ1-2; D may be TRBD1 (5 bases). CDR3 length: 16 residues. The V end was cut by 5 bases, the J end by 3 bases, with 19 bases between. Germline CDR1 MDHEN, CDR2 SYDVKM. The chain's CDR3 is CASSLNQGFWDYGYTF. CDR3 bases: TGTGCCAGCAGTCTAAACCAGGGCTTTTGGGACTATGGCTACACCTTC.

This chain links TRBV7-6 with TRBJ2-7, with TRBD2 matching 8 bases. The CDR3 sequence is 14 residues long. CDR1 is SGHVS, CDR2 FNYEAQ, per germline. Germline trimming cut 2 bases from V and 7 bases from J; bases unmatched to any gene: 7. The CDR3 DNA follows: TGTGCCAGCAGCTTAACGGGAGGGCCGAAAGAGCAGTACTTC. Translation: CASSLTGGPKEQYF.

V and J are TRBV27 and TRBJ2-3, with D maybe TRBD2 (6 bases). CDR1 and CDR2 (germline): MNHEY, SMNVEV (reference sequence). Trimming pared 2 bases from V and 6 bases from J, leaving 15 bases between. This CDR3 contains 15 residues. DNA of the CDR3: TGTGCCAGCAGTTTAGGGCGGGGTAAGAACGATACGCAGTATTTT. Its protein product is CASSLGRGKNDTQYF.

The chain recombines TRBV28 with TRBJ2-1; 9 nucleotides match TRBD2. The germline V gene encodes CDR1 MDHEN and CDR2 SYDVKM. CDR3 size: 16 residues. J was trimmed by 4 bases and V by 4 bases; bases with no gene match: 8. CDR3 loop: CASSSRLAEMYNEQFF. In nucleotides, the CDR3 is TGTGCCAGCAGTTCCCGACTAGCGGAAATGTACAATGAGCAGTTCTTC. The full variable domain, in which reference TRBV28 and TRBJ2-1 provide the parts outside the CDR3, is DVKVTQSSRYLVKRTGEKVFLECVQDMDHENMFWYRQDPGLGLRLIYFSYDVKMKEKGDIPEGYSVSREKKERFSLILESASTNQTSMYLCASSSRLAEMYNEQFFGPGTRLTVL.

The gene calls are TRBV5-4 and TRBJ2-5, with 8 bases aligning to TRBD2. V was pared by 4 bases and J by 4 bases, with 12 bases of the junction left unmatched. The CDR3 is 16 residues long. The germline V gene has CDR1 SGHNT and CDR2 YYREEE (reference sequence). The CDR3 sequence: CASSPYPGTSSETQYF. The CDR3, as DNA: TGTGCCAGCAGCCCTTACCCAGGGACTAGTTCAGAGACCCAGTACTTC.

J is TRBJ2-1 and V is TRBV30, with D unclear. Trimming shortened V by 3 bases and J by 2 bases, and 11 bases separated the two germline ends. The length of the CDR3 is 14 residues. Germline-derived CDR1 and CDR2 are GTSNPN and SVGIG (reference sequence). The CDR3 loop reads CAWRSLPTYNEQFF. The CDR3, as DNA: TGTGCCTGGAGGAGTCTACCTACCTACAATGAGCAGTTCTTC.

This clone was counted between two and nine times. The CDR3 loop reads CASSLFLRDYEQYF. The DNA of the CDR3 is TGTGCCAGCAGTTTATTTCTGCGGGACTACGAGCAGTACTTC. The chain carries TRBV28 and TRBJ2-7; D may be TRBD2 (6 bases). CDR3 length equals 14 residues. Trimming shortened V by 1 base and J by 3 bases, and 10 bases separated the two germline ends. CDR1 is MDHEN and CDR2 is SYDVKM in the germline V gene.